This TCR beta chain is from a study of T cell clonality in common variable immunodeficiency. The germline V gene has CDR1 MNHEY and CDR2 SVGEGT. The J segment lost 3 bases and the V segment lost 6 bases, leaving 7 bases of the junction unmatched. The CDR3 is made up of 15 amino acids. This clone occurred many times. Antigen unknown. The CDR3 end is not reached by the read, which stops 3 residues before it; the germline J gene fills it in. The repertoire was sequenced with immunoSEQ multiplex PCR; TCRdb's copy has only in-frame clones and lacks some. The sample was found to contain about 34,000 clones, and every one recurs. Caucasian heritage predominated among both patients and controls. The study, taken as a whole, reports: CVID subjects had higher TCRbeta clonality than healthy controls, most marked in about a third. Compared with controls, CVID subjects had fewer shared TCRbeta clones.

The sample taken for sequencing was peripheral blood mononuclear cells. The chain links TRBV6-2 or TRBV6-3 to TRBJ1-3; 8 bases agree with TRBD1. This clonotype was obtained from a person aged 18 to 69 in good health. CDR3 bases read: TGTGCCAGCAGGTCGACAGGGGAGCTTGGAAACACC. It is translated as CASRSTGELGNT. In full, the CDR3 is CASRSTGELGNTIYF.